The 10 T cell receptor beta chains below were found in one sample sequenced in a study of shared clonotypes between healthy human individuals. TCRdb's copy holds only in-frame clones and misses some; the assay was immunoSEQ multiplex PCR. This table holds approximately 470,000 clones, around 73% found once. Source material: PBMCs. The receptor source for this set is a middle-aged woman in good health. Some clones in this sample may be carry-over from other donors' samples.

The gene calls are TRBV2 and TRBJ2-3; D gene unclear. CDR3 size: 13 residues. Trimming removed 7 bases from V and 2 bases from J, with 10 bases in between. Germline-derived CDR1 and CDR2 are SNHLY and FYNNEI. In DNA form, the CDR3 reads TGTGCCAGCACCCTAACGCCCACAGATACGCAGTATTTT. Translating it yields CASTLTPTDTQYF.

This chain uses TRBV28 with TRBJ1-3; TRBD1 agrees at 8 bases. Germline-derived CDR1 and CDR2 are MDHEN and SYDVKM. The CDR3 extends over 16 amino acids. V lost 3 bases, J lost 0 bases, and 4 bases stayed unmatched. CDR3 protein: CASSLDRDYSGNTIYF. The CDR3, as DNA: TGTGCCAGCAGTTTGGACAGGGACTACTCTGGAAACACCATATATTTT.

The gene calls are TRBV5-1 and TRBJ2-3; TRBD2 matches at 9 bases. Germline CDR1 reads SGHRS; CDR2 reads YFSETQ. Losses at the gene ends were 4 bases for V and 0 bases for J; bases not matched to a gene: 9. The CDR3 is made up of 17 amino acids. CDR3 residues: CASSPTTSGTSTDTQYF. The CDR3 DNA reads as TGCGCCAGCAGCCCCACGACTAGCGGAACTAGCACAGATACGCAGTATTTT.

This sequence joins TRBV2 and TRBJ1-3, with D hard to call. Between the trimmed V and J ends, which lost 3 bases and 4 bases, there was a span of 16 bases. The CDR3 totals 16 residues. Germline CDR1 reads SNHLY; CDR2 reads FYNNEI. The CDR3 coding sequence is TGTGCCAGCAGTGAGCTCTCGGCACTACCAGGAAACACCATATATTTT. Translating it yields CASSELSALPGNTIYF.

The CDR3 DNA follows: TGTGCCAGCTCACCTGAGGGAGGGGGTAATGAGCAGTTCTTC. It is translated as CASSPEGGGNEQFF. J is TRBJ2-1 and V is TRBV18; the D gene is possibly TRBD2 (7 bases). CDR1 and CDR2 (germline): KGHSH, LQKENI. V was shortened by 3 bases and J by 7 bases, with 13 bases between the two germline ends. This CDR3 spans 14 amino acids. Variable domain in full (rest from reference TRBV18 and TRBJ2-1): NAGVMQNPRHLVRRRGQEARLRCSPMKGHSHVYWYRQLPEEGLKFMVYLQKENIIDESGMPKERFSAEFPKEGPSILRIQQVVRGDSAAYFCASSPEGGGNEQFFGPGTRLTVL.

The V call is TRBV28, the J call TRBJ2-5; 9 nucleotides line up with TRBD2. The closer fit of TRBJ2-7 to the DNA end suggests the J call may be wrong. CDR3 length: 15 amino acids. Germline values: CDR1 MDHEN, CDR2 SYDVKM. The DNA for the CDR3 is TGTGCCAGCAGTTTTGAGCTAGCGGGATCCTACGAGCAGTACTTC. Amino acid sequence: CASSFELAGSYEQYF.

The rearrangement uses TRBV28 and TRBJ2-3; TRBD2 matches at 11 bases. CDR1 and CDR2 (germline): MDHEN, SYDVKM. V shed 5 bases, J shed 4 bases, and the junction held 5 bases outside the gene matches. This CDR3 is built from 15 residues. This chain's CDR3 is CASSTLAGGPDTQYF. Here the CDR3 DNA reads TGTGCCAGCAGTACTCTAGCGGGAGGTCCAGATACGCAGTATTTT.

This clone is a singleton in its sample. The V and J genes are TRBV29-1 and TRBJ2-3; TRBD1 agrees at 8 bases. This CDR3 is 14 amino acids long. V dropped 6 bases and J dropped 2; count of bases not matched to a gene: 7. The V gene's germline CDR1 is SQVTM and CDR2 ANQGSEA. The CDR3 sequence: CSVEDREVTDTQYF. CDR3 in DNA: TGCAGCGTGGAGGACAGGGAGGTCACAGATACGCAGTATTTT.

This chain links TRBV5-1 with TRBJ2-2; D gene ambiguous. V dropped 2 bases and J dropped 4 bases, with 12 bases sitting between them. The CDR3 has 15 residues. Germline V CDR1 and CDR2: SGHRS, YFSETQ. CDR3 nucleotides: TGCGCCAGCAGCTTAGGGATAGTCGGCACCGGGGAGCTGTTTTTT. Its translation is CASSLGIVGTGELFF.

This chain uses TRBV9 with TRBJ2-1, with TRBD2 matching 15 bases. CDR1 is SGDLS, CDR2 YYNGEE, per germline. The CDR3 runs to 16 residues. V trimming: 4 bases; J trimming: 6 bases; junction bases outside the gene matches: 5. The CDR3 sequence: CASSPGLAGGVNEQFF. The CDR3 DNA follows: TGTGCCAGCAGCCCGGGACTAGCGGGAGGAGTCAATGAGCAGTTCTTC. Full variable domain (missing parts from reference TRBV9 and TRBJ2-1): DSGVTQTPKHLITATGQRVTLRCSPRSGDLSVYWYQQSLDQGLQFLIQYYNGEERAKGNILERFSAQQFPDLHSELNLSSLELGDSALYFCASSPGLAGGVNEQFFGPGTRLTVL.